This T cell receptor (beta chain) stems from a study of response to subunit inactivated influenza vaccine. TCRdb recomputed calls from the RT-PCR reads with MiXCR, one row per CDR3 protein. Here the sample spans 600,000 to 700,000 distinct CDR3 sequences, 12% to 15% being singletons. This clonotype was seen more than once but under ten times. The sample in question was PBMCs from blood, obtained less than 15 days before vaccination. The TCR comes from a man aged 50-60 years who received an inactivated influenza vaccine.

Written as DNA, the CDR3 is TGCAGTGCTAGAGATCTAGCGGGAGGGCCAGAGCAGTTCTTC. It translates to CSARDLAGGPEQFF. The chain couples TRBV20-1 to TRBJ2-1; the match to TRBD2 covers 12 bases. CDR1 is DFQATT and CDR2 is SNEGSKA in the germline V gene (reference sequence). V lost 0 bases to trimming and J lost 10 bases; unmatched junction nucleotides: 4. The CDR3 loop spans 14 amino acids.